The clone carrying this T cell receptor beta chain appeared once. This sample was taken from a study of blood T cell repertoires in COVID-19. Study in general: In each case, the material was cDNA or gDNA derived from T cells, B-cell-depleted T cells, or PBMCs.

V lost 3 bases and J lost 3; bases outside the gene matches: 5. Looked up from germline, CDR1 is KGHSH and CDR2 is LQKENI. The CDR3 has 15 residues. Clones were read by immunoSEQ multiplex PCR, and TCRdb kept only the in-frame ones, dropping some. The table shows some 390,000 clones, with approximately 90% occurring only once. Cohort allocation depended upon clinical history that participants reported. Cohort 3 recovered donors had two negative PCRs, clearance, or symptom resolution. This rearrangement joins TRBV18 to TRBJ2-3; 8 bases align to TRBD1. Sequencing was performed on PBMCs or T cells enriched from blood (not recorded which). The receptor was derived from a man aged 25-40 years who had recovered from COVID-19. Here the CDR3 DNA reads TGTGCCAGCTCACCGCGGACAGGGAAGACAGATACGCAGTATTTT. Residues: CASSPRTGKTDTQYF.